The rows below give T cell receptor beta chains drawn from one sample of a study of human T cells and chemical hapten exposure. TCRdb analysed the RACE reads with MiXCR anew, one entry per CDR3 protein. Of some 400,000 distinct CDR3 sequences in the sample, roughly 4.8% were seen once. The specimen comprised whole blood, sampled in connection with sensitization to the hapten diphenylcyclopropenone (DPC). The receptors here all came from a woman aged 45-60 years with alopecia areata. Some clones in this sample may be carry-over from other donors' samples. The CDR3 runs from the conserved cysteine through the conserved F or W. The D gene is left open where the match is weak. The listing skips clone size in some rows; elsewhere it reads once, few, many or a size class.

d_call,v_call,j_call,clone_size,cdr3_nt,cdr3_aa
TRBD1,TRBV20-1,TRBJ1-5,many,TGCAGTGCTAGACAAATACGGGGATTCGTGGGACAGGGGGCGATTCAGCCCCAGCATTTT,CSARQIRGFVGQGAIQPQHF
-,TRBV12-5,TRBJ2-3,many,TGTGCTAGTGGTTTACGAGGCGGGTCAGATACGCAGTATTTT,CASGLRGGSDTQYF
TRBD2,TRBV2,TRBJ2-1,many,TGTGCCAGCATTGGCAGCGGGGGGGAACCTTCCAATGAGCAGTTCTTC,CASIGSGGEPSNEQFF
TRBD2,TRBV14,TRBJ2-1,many,TGTGCCAGCAGCCAAGTGGGGGGGACTGAGCAGTTCTTC,CASSQVGGTEQFF
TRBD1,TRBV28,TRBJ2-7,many,TGTGCCAGCAGTCTCTCGGACAGGGGGAAAGAGCAGTACTTC,CASSLSDRGKEQYF
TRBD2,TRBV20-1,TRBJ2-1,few,TGCAGTGCTAGCCGGCGGGGGGGGCTGTATGAGCAGTTCTTC,CSASRRGGLYEQFF
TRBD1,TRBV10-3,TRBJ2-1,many,TGTGCCACCTCCGGGACAGCCTACAATGAGCAGTTCTTC,CATSGTAYNEQFF
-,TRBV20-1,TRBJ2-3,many,TGCAGTGCTAGTAAGAGCGCGGCAGATACGCAGTATTTT,CSASKSAADTQYF
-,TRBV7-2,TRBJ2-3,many,TGTGCCAGCAGCCCTCAACCCACAGATACGCAGTATTTT,CASSPQPTDTQYF
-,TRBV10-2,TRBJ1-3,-,TGCGCCAGCAGTGAGGGAGGACAAGGAAACACGATATATTTT,CASSEGGQGNTIYF
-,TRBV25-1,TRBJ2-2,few,TGTGCCAGCAGTGAGTCCCTCTACAGCACCGGGGAGCTGTTTTTT,CASSESLYSTGELFF
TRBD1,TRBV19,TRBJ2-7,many,TGTGCCAGTAGTCCGGGACAGGAGCCCTACGAGCAGTACTTC,CASSPGQEPYEQYF
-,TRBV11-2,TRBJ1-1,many,TGTGCCAGCAGCTTAGTTTGGGACACTGAAGCTTTCTTT,CASSLVWDTEAFF
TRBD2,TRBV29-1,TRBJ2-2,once,TGCAGCGTTGGAATTCTTAGCGGGGCCGGGGAGCTGTTTTTT,CSVGILSGAGELFF
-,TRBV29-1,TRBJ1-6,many,TGCAGCGTTAAAGGGGCAAATTCACCCCTCCACTTT,CSVKGANSPLHF
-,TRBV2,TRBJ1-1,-,TGTGCCAGCAGTGGCCATAACACTGAAGCTTTCTTT,CASSGHNTEAFF
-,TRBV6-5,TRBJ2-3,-,TGTGCCAGCAGTTACCTACAGACAGATACGCAGTATTTT,CASSYLQTDTQYF
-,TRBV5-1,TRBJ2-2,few,TGCGCCAGCAAACACGGAAATCCGAACACCGGGGAGCTGTTTTTT,CASKHGNPNTGELFF
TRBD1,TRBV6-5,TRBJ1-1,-,TGTGCCAGCAGACAATCAGGGGGGGGAACTGAAGCTTTCTTT,CASRQSGGGTEAFF
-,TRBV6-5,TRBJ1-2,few,TGTGCCAGCAGCTCCACGGGGGAATATGGCTACACCTTC,CASSSTGEYGYTF
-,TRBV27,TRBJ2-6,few,TGTGCCAGCAGTTTCGGGACCTCTGGGGCCAACGTCCTGACTTTC,CASSFGTSGANVLTF
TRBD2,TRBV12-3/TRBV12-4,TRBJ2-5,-,TGTGCCAGCAGTCCCGGACTAGCGGGGTTAGAGACCCAGTACTTC,CASSPGLAGLETQYF
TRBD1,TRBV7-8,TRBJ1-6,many,TGTGCCAGCAGCTTAAGTAGGACAGGGGGAAATTCACCCCTCCACTTT,CASSLSRTGGNSPLHF
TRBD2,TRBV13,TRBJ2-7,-,TGTGCCAGCAGCCACCCGACTAGCGGCCGTGGGGAGCAGTACTTC,CASSHPTSGRGEQYF
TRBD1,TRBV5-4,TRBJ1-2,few,TGTGCCAGCAGCTTGGACACACAGGGGAACTATGGCTACACCTTC,CASSLDTQGNYGYTF
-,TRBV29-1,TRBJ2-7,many,TGCAGCGTTGAAGACTTCAGGGGAAGGGAGCAGTACTTC,CSVEDFRGREQYF
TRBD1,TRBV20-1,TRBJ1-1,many,TGCAGTGCTATCCGGGACAGGGGCACTGAAGCTTTCTTT,CSAIRDRGTEAFF
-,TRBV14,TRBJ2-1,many,TGTGCCAGCAGCCAAGTAAGGGGACGACTGTCCTACAATGAGCAGTTCTTC,CASSQVRGRLSYNEQFF
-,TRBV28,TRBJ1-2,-,TGTGCCAGCAGTCCGAGGAACGGGGGCCAGGGCTACACCTTC,CASSPRNGGQGYTF
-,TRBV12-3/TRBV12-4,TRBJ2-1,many,TGTGCCAGCAGCACGTGGAGGAGGGAGCAGTTCTTC,CASSTWRREQFF